Listed here is a single T cell receptor (beta chain). The antigen remains undetermined. The CDR3 runs to 15 residues. CDR1 and CDR2 from the germline V gene are SGHNT and YYREEE (reference sequence). TCRdb re-called the 5' RACE reads; one entry per CDR3 protein, DNA not given. Its listing shows about 540,000 distinct CDR3 sequences. This specimen comes from a study of T cells expressing NK-cell markers. Study at large: All TCR beta repertoires analysed originated from sorted CD3+CD56+NKG2C+, CD3+CD56+NKG2C- and CD3+CD56-NKG2C+ T cells. Serological testing identified most of the eight sequenced donors as HCMV-seropositive and one as seronegative. Study findings and constraints: The study found dominant NKG2C+ clonotypes at roughly 1.0-7.0% of CD8+ T cells in six donors. Certain NKG2C+ T cell clones were expanded, and their HCMV specificity remained unclear.

The clonotype comes from a man aged 18 to 35 in good health. The chain employs TRBV5-4 and TRBJ2-2; TCRdb gives TRBD1 as the D gene, but with no DNA this cannot be confirmed. Specimen: blood T cells: a sorted CD56 or NKG2C T cell subset, CD4+ or CD8+ T cells, or bulk PBMC T cells (not recorded which). The CDR3 loop reads CASSSGRVPTGELFF.